The clone carrying this T cell receptor beta chain has only a few counts. Its antigen is as yet unknown. Germline CDR1 is LNHNV and CDR2 is YYDKDF (reference sequence). The CDR3 runs 16 residues. It was with 60 Vbeta and 13 Jbeta primers that the PCR ran. This table comes from immunoSEQ multiplex PCR, and its TCRdb copy is limited to in-frame clones, with some not included. The table records about 120,000 clones, around 85% of them present only once. These data belong to a study of cytomegalovirus exposure and HLA in healthy donors. Study-level results: Reportedly, diagnosis of cytomegalovirus status by the classifier showed high specificity and sensitivity. Researchers reported in a later analysis that common viral pathogens appeared linked to several top clusters. Among the sequence variants, a highly shared cluster was likely an artifact of sequencing.

The sample was PBMCs. The TCR originated in a man aged 25 to 45 in good health and CMV-seropositive. The V call is TRBV15, the J call TRBJ2-5; D is perhaps TRBD1 (6 bases). Gene TRBJ2-7 matches the end of the DNA better, so the J call may be wrong. CDR3 in amino acids: CATSRDRGWDTYEQYF. CDR3 bases: TGTGCCACCAGCAGAGATCGAGGGTGGGACACCTACGAGCAGTACTTC.